Sequencing of this T cell receptor beta chain was carried out in a study of human T cells and chemical hapten exposure. For the study at large: Skin on the upper inner arm, approximately 2 cm by approximately 2 cm in size, was sensitized with 2% DPC. Mainly, slight library volume differences in the pool made TCR yields vary. Findings and caveats of the study: There was a positive correlation between PT1 expanded TCR counts and patch test score.

The time point here: patch test 1, 2 weeks after DPC sensitization. Stated treatment: therapeutic diphenylcyclopropenone sensitization with weekly scalp DPC. With regard to this clonotype: Its cognate antigen is unknown.

Separate cDNA molecules received unique molecular identifiers, which the library attached to them. Via MiXCR, TCRdb re-called the RACE reads, giving one row per CDR3 protein. The sample has roughly 360,000 distinct CDR3 sequences, 4.8% seen once. The germline V gene encodes CDR1 SGHTA and CDR2 FQGNSA. V was clipped by 0 bases and J by 5 bases, with 11 bases between them. The CDR3 runs to 14 residues. The source material was whole blood, sampled in connection with sensitization to the hapten diphenylcyclopropenone (DPC). This receptor was obtained from a woman in her forties or fifties with alopecia areata. Some clones in this sample may be carry-over from other donors' samples. This chain links TRBV7-2 with TRBJ2-7; no reliable D call. The CDR3 here is CASSLAGINHEQYF. CDR3 nucleotides: TGTGCCAGCAGCTTAGCGGGAATTAACCACGAGCAGTACTTC.